The 30 T cell receptor beta chains given below trace back to one sample, sequenced in a study of blood T cell dynamics during melanoma immunotherapy. Some clones are missing from TCRdb's copy, which holds only in-frame ones; the method was immunoSEQ multiplex PCR. The sample shows about 24,000 clones, 87% of them seen only once. This sample's time point: pre-treatment baseline. The sequencing here drew on blood, taken from a patient treated with checkpoint blockade. Receptors originate from a human donor with melanoma.

The gene calls are TRBV5-1 and TRBJ2-5; TRBD1 might be the D (6 bases). Judging by the DNA end, TRBJ2-7 fits better; the J call may be wrong. The CDR3 is 15 residues long. The germline V gene has CDR1 SGHRS and CDR2 YFSETQ. CDR3 loop: CASGIGTGYSYEQYF. In DNA, the CDR3 is TGCGCCAGCGGCATTGGAACAGGGTACTCCTACGAGCAGTACTTC.

This chain links TRBV27 with TRBJ2-5; 12 bases are a match to TRBD1. The J call is in doubt because the DNA end fits TRBJ2-7 better. Germline CDR1 reads MNHEY; CDR2 reads SMNVEV (reference sequence). CDR3 length: 15 amino acids. CDR3 in amino acids: CASSLLGQGAHEQYF. CDR3 nucleotides: TGTGCCAGCAGTTTACTGGGACAGGGGGCCCACGAGCAGTACTTC.

The chain couples TRBV10-3 to TRBJ1-6; TRBD1 might be the D (5 bases). V lost 8 bases to trimming and J lost 6 bases, with 11 bases between them. Germline-derived CDR1 and CDR2 are ENHRY and SYGVKD. CDR3 length: 13 amino acids. For the CDR3, the DNA is TGTGCCATCCAGGACACAATTAATTCACCCCTCCACTTT. Its protein is CAIQDTINSPLHF.

This clone was counted only a few times. The V call is TRBV27, the J call TRBJ1-2, with TRBD1 matching over 7 bases. Trimming removed 4 bases from V and 8 bases from J; junction bases left unmatched: 4. The V gene's germline CDR1 is MNHEY and CDR2 SMNVEV (reference sequence). The CDR3 runs 12 residues. CDR3 loop: CASSYAGGGYTF. The CDR3 DNA reads TGTGCCAGCAGTTACGCAGGGGGAGGCTACACCTTC.

The chain combines TRBV7-9 with TRBJ2-5, with unresolved D. Trimming stripped 5 bases from V and 5 bases from J, with 12 bases between. The CDR3 runs 13 residues. Germline V gene lookup returns CDR1 SEHNR and CDR2 FQNEAQ (reference sequence). The CDR3 region is CASSPYLGETQYF. The CDR3 DNA reads as TGTGCCAGCAGCCCGTACCTGGGTGAGACCCAGTACTTC. Combining the CDR3 with reference TRBV7-9 and TRBJ2-5 gives the whole variable domain DTGVSQNPRHKITKRGQNVTFRCDPISEHNRLYWYRQTLGQGPEFLTYFQNEAQLEKSRLLSDRFSAERPKGSFSTLEIQRTEQGDSAMYLCASSPYLGETQYFGPGTRLLVL.

This clone rates as medium-sized. This chain joins TRBV2 and TRBJ2-5; TRBD2 agrees at 11 bases. Unmatched junction bases numbered 0, after V lost 6 bases and J lost 3 bases. The CDR3 extends over 13 amino acids. The germline CDR1 and CDR2 sequences are SNHLY and FYNNEI. CDR3 amino acids: CASRTSGKETQYF. Here the CDR3 DNA reads TGTGCCAGCAGGACTAGCGGGAAAGAGACCCAGTACTTC. Full variable domain (remainder filled in from reference TRBV2 and TRBJ2-5): EPEVTQTPSHQVTQMGQEVILRCVPISNHLYFYWYRQILGQKVEFLVSFYNNEISEKSEIFDDQFSVERPDGSNFTLKIRSTKLEDSAMYFCASRTSGKETQYFGPGTRLLVL.

The genes are TRBV2 and TRBJ2-6; D call uncertain. CDR1 and CDR2 from the germline V gene are SNHLY and FYNNEI. The CDR3 spans 16 residues. V shed 4 bases and J shed 4 bases, with 14 bases lying between them. CDR3 protein: CASSAFPGLGANVLTF. In DNA, the CDR3 is TGTGCCAGCAGTGCATTTCCGGGTCTCGGGGCCAACGTCCTGACTTTC.

The genes are TRBV11-1 and TRBJ2-1, with D unresolved. CDR3 length equals 13 residues. Trimming pared 5 bases from V and 3 bases from J, leaving 8 bases between. Germline V gene data show CDR1 as SGHAT and CDR2 as FQDESV (reference sequence). CDR3 loop: CASSLRLYNEQFF. CDR3 sequence (DNA): TGTGCCAGCAGCCTTAGACTCTACAATGAGCAGTTCTTC.

The V and J genes are TRBV7-3 and TRBJ2-1, with 10 nucleotides matching TRBD2. The CDR3 has 14 amino acids. V was clipped by 4 bases and J by 9 bases; unmatched bases: 6. CDR1 and CDR2 (germline): SGHTA, FQGTGA. CDR3 nucleotide sequence: TGTGCCAGCAGCTCTTCTAGCGGGAGTAGTGAGCAGTTCTTC. Translating it yields CASSSSSGSSEQFF.

The chain carries TRBV21-1 and TRBJ2-1; the table gives TRBD2 as D, unverified against the DNA. TRBV21-1 is a recognized pseudogene. This CDR3 is built from 21 residues. The CDR3 protein is CASTSQRCPGGDGGYTNEQFF. CDR3 DNA sequence: TGTGCCAGCACCTCTCAACGGTGCCCCGGCGGAGACGGGGGGTACACGAATGAGCAGTTCTTC.

V is TRBV2 and J is TRBJ2-7; 12 bases are shared with TRBD2. CDR3 size: 17 residues. The V gene end was trimmed by 1 base and the J gene end by 2 bases; junction bases not matched to a gene: 6. CDR1 and CDR2 from the germline V gene are SNHLY and FYNNEI. Here the CDR3 reads CASSEELLAGGTYEQYF. The CDR3 nucleotides read TGTGCCAGCAGTGAAGAACTACTAGCGGGAGGAACCTACGAGCAGTACTTC.

The V gene is TRBV29-1, the J gene TRBJ1-5, with TRBD1 identical over 8 bases. In germline, CDR1 is SQVTM, CDR2 ANQGSEA. The CDR3 runs 12 residues. Unmatched junction bases numbered 6, after V lost 7 bases and J lost 7 bases. CDR3 nucleotides: TGCAGCGCCGGACAGGGTAACCAGCCCCAGCATTTT. Protein sequence: CSAGQGNQPQHF.

The rearrangement uses TRBV10-3 and TRBJ1-4; D might be TRBD1 (5 bases). Trimming took 2 bases from V and 2 from J, leaving 6 bases between them. The CDR3 consists of 14 residues. Per germline, CDR1 ENHRY and CDR2 SYGVKD. For the CDR3, the DNA is TGTGCCATCAGTGAGGGGGGGACTAATGAAAAACTGTTTTTT. As protein: CAISEGGTNEKLFF.

The CDR3 sequence: CASSPGAGFMAEQYF. In nucleotides, the CDR3 is TGTGCCAGCAGCCCCGGGGCGGGGTTTATGGCCGAGCAGTACTTC. The V gene is TRBV7-8, the J gene TRBJ2-7, with a tentative D call TRBD2 (6 bases). Germline V gene sequence: CDR1 SGHVS, CDR2 FQNEAQ. The CDR3 is 15 amino acids. Trimming cost V 5 bases and J 6 bases, with 20 bases left between them.

This clone came up a few times. V usage is TRBV7-2 and J usage is TRBJ2-2; TRBD2 agrees at 11 bases. V trimming: 6 bases; J trimming: 6 bases; junction bases outside the gene matches: 9. The CDR3 consists of 16 residues. Germline V gene lookup returns CDR1 SGHTA and CDR2 FQGNSA. Written as DNA, the CDR3 is TGTGCCAGCAGGCGACTAGCGGGAAGAGTGGCCGGGGAGCTGTTTTTT. It translates to CASRRLAGRVAGELFF.

The chain combines TRBV5-4 with TRBJ2-7, with TRBD2 as a possible D gene (6 bases). Germline lookup yields CDR1 SGHNT and CDR2 YYREEE (reference sequence). Trimming removed 4 bases from V and 4 bases from J, with 12 bases in between. This CDR3 has 13 amino acids. The DNA for the CDR3 is TGTGCCAGCAGCCGACGGACTACTTACGAGCAGTACTTC. This sequence encodes CASSRRTTYEQYF.

The V call is TRBV28, the J call TRBJ1-3; 8 bases line up with TRBD1. Germline CDR1 MDHEN, CDR2 SYDVKM. The CDR3 length is 16 residues. The V and J ends lost 2 bases and 4 bases, in that order; junction bases with no gene match: 7. This CDR3 reads CASSLPQGAGGNTIYF. The CDR3 region has the DNA TGTGCCAGCAGTTTACCCCAGGGGGCGGGGGGAAACACCATATATTTT.

The table lists this clone with a count of one. This chain joins TRBV4-1 and TRBJ1-2, with D possibly TRBD1 on 6 matching bases. The V gene's germline CDR1 is MGHRA and CDR2 YSYEKL. V was pared by 5 bases and J by 8 bases, with 18 bases between. CDR3 length: 14 amino acids. CDR3 loop: CASSGGQQMIGYTF. The CDR3 DNA is TGCGCCAGCAGCGGCGGACAGCAAATGATCGGCTACACCTTC.

This sequence joins TRBV6-6 and TRBJ2-7, with D maybe TRBD1 (6 bases). The V end lost 3 bases, the J end lost 5 bases, and 17 bases lay between the germline ends. Germline V lookup: CDR1 MNHNY, CDR2 SVGAGI (reference sequence). The CDR3 has 15 residues. The CDR3 nucleotides are TGTGCCAGCAGTTATCCCTCCGGGACAATTGACGAGCAGTACTTC. The encoded protein is CASSYPSGTIDEQYF.

The rearrangement uses TRBV27 and TRBJ1-5; 8 bases line up with TRBD1. V was clipped by 3 bases and J by 3 bases; unmatched bases: 7. The CDR3 totals 16 residues. CDR1 and CDR2 from the germline V gene are MNHEY and SMNVEV (reference sequence). In DNA, the CDR3 is TGTGCCAGCAGTTTTCGGGGCAGGGGGCACAATCAGCCCCAGCATTTT. This codes for CASSFRGRGHNQPQHF.

The rearrangement uses TRBV29-1 and TRBJ1-5, with D possibly TRBD1 on 6 matching bases. The CDR3 covers 15 residues. The germline V gene encodes CDR1 SQVTM and CDR2 ANQGSEA. V lost 3 bases and J lost 2, with 14 bases in between. DNA of the CDR3: TGCAGCGTTGACTTTACAGGGTATGGCAATCAGCCCCAGCATTTT. Residues: CSVDFTGYGNQPQHF. Based on the CDR3 plus reference TRBV29-1 and TRBJ1-5, the full variable domain is SAVISQKPSRDICQRGTSLTIQCQVDSQVTMMFWYRQQPGQSLTLIATANQGSEATYESGFVIDKFPISRPNLTFSTLTVSNMSPEDSSIYLCSVDFTGYGNQPQHFGDGTRLSIL.

This sequence joins TRBV9 and TRBJ1-2; D might be TRBD1 (6 bases). The V gene's germline CDR1 is SGDLS and CDR2 YYNGEE. There are 18 residues in the CDR3. V dropped 1 base and J dropped 4 bases, with 23 bases sitting between them. The CDR3 loop reads CASSVSLDSQRVGYGYTF. CDR3 DNA: TGTGCCAGCAGCGTAAGTTTGGACAGTCAGAGAGTAGGCTATGGCTACACCTTC.

This chain joins TRBV7-2 and TRBJ2-2; D perhaps matches TRBD1 (6 bases). The V end was cut by 0 bases, the J end by 9 bases, with 14 bases between. Germline V gene lookup returns CDR1 SGHTA and CDR2 FQGNSA. The CDR3 contains 15 residues. CDR3 nucleotides: TGTGCCAGCAGCTTAGCGCTGACAGGTTTTCGGGAGCTGTTTTTT. It yields the protein CASSLALTGFRELFF.

The genes are TRBV5-1 and TRBJ1-2; 9 positions match TRBD1. V lost 0 bases and J lost 5; bases outside the gene matches: 2. CDR1 is SGHRS, CDR2 YFSETQ, per germline. The CDR3 extends over 14 amino acids. The CDR3 DNA sequence: TGCGCCAGCAGCTTGGCCGGGACAGGGTATGGCTACACCTTC. This codes for CASSLAGTGYGYTF. Drawing the rest from reference TRBV5-1 and TRBJ1-2, the complete variable domain is KAGVTQTPRYLIKTRGQQVTLSCSPISGHRSVSWYQQTPGQGLQFLFEYFSETQRNKGNFPGRFSGRQFSNSRSEMNVSTLELGDSALYLCASSLAGTGYGYTFGSGTRLTVV.

The chain carries TRBV7-9 and TRBJ1-1; D uncertain. Germline CDR1 is SEHNR and CDR2 is FQNEAQ (reference sequence). The CDR3 covers 13 residues. With 2 bases removed from V and 1 base from J, the gap between germline ends came to 5 bases. This chain's CDR3 is CASSLRPNTEAFF. The DNA of the CDR3 is TGTGCCAGCAGCTTACGTCCGAACACTGAAGCTTTCTTT. Together with reference TRBV7-9 and TRBJ1-1, the CDR3 gives the full variable domain: DTGVSQNPRHKITKRGQNVTFRCDPISEHNRLYWYRQTLGQGPEFLTYFQNEAQLEKSRLLSDRFSAERPKGSFSTLEIQRTEQGDSAMYLCASSLRPNTEAFFGQGTRLTVV.

This chain uses TRBV28 with TRBJ2-3; TRBD1 aligns across 9 bases. The CDR3 is 15 amino acids. Germline V lookup: CDR1 MDHEN, CDR2 SYDVKM. V shed 6 bases and J 7 bases; nucleotides not matched to a gene: 11. CDR3 nucleotide sequence: TGTGCCAGCAGCTCCGCCGGGACAGGGTTAAATACGCAGTATTTT. Amino acids: CASSSAGTGLNTQYF.

V and J are TRBV5-4 and TRBJ2-3, with TRBD2 as a possible D gene (7 bases). V dropped 0 bases and J dropped 4 bases, with 12 bases sitting between them. This CDR3 is built from 15 residues. Germline loops: CDR1 SGHNT, CDR2 YYREEE (reference sequence). CDR3 coding DNA: TGTGCCAGCAGCTTGGAAGGGGGGAGGGCAGATACGCAGTATTTT. This translates into CASSLEGGRADTQYF.

The chain combines TRBV10-3 with TRBJ2-1, with TRBD2 matching 7 bases. Germline CDR1 ENHRY, CDR2 SYGVKD. V dropped 0 bases and J dropped 5; count of bases not matched to a gene: 10. CDR3 size: 17 residues. The CDR3 DNA follows: TGTGCCATCAGTGAGTCGATTAGCGGGCGCACCGACAATGAGCAGTTCTTC. It encodes CAISESISGRTDNEQFF.

Only a few counts were recorded for this clone. V and J are TRBV2 and TRBJ1-3; no firm D call. The V end lost 7 bases, the J end lost 0 bases, and 10 bases lay between the germline ends. This CDR3 spans 14 amino acids. Germline CDR1 is SNHLY and CDR2 is FYNNEI. CDR3 amino acids: CASTSDHSGNTIYF. The CDR3 DNA follows: TGTGCCAGCACGTCCGATCACTCTGGAAACACCATATATTTT.

V is TRBV7-9 and J is TRBJ1-2, with D possibly being TRBD1 (5 bases). There are 16 residues in the CDR3. The germline V gene encodes CDR1 SEHNR and CDR2 FQNEAQ (reference sequence). The V end was cut by 2 bases, the J end by 6 bases, with 19 bases between. CDR3 in amino acids: CASSLSFQGKTDGYTF. In DNA form, the CDR3 reads TGTGCCAGCAGCTTATCTTTTCAGGGTAAGACGGATGGCTACACCTTC. The full variable domain, completed using reference TRBV7-9 and TRBJ1-2, is DTGVSQNPRHKITKRGQNVTFRCDPISEHNRLYWYRQTLGQGPEFLTYFQNEAQLEKSRLLSDRFSAERPKGSFSTLEIQRTEQGDSAMYLCASSLSFQGKTDGYTFGSGTRLTVV.